The 7 T cell receptor beta chains reported below all come from one sample, sequenced in a study of blood T cell repertoires in COVID-19. The table came from immunoSEQ multiplex PCR; TCRdb's copy has only in-frame clones and leaves some out. The sample yields 70,000 to 100,000 clones, roughly four fifths seen once. The source material was peripheral blood. Source of these receptors: a man aged 50 to 59 with active or convalescent COVID-19.

The chain recombines TRBV5-1 with TRBJ2-3; TRBD1 agrees at 8 bases. Per the germline V gene, CDR1 is SGHRS and CDR2 is YFSETQ. The CDR3 runs 15 residues. V dropped 4 bases and J dropped 3; count of bases not matched to a gene: 7. The CDR3, as DNA: TGCGCCAGCAGCAAGGGACAGGTAGCGACAGATACGCAGTATTTT. This translates into CASSKGQVATDTQYF.

This clone was recorded once. The rearrangement uses TRBV28 and TRBJ1-3, with D perhaps matching TRBD1 (5 bases). V lost 6 bases and J lost 4, with 13 bases in between. The CDR3 contains 14 residues. From germline, CDR1 is MDHEN and CDR2 SYDVKM. The CDR3 loop reads CASRSGVGGNTIYF. The CDR3 DNA reads TGTGCCAGCAGGTCGGGGGTAGGGGGAAACACCATATATTTT.

The gene calls are TRBV27 and TRBJ2-5; 9 nucleotides agree with TRBD2. Germline V gene lookup returns CDR1 MNHEY and CDR2 SMNVEV (reference sequence). J was trimmed by 4 bases and V by 2 bases; bases with no gene match: 5. The CDR3 runs to 15 residues. The chain's CDR3 is CASSLRLAGRETQYF. The CDR3 DNA reads TGTGCCAGCAGTTTAAGGCTAGCGGGGAGAGAGACCCAGTACTTC.

This rearrangement joins TRBV11-2 to TRBJ2-2; D ambiguous. The CDR3 contains 11 residues. The V end was cut by 5 bases, the J end by 10 bases, with 8 bases between. Looked up from germline, CDR1 is SGHAT and CDR2 is FQNNGV. This CDR3 is CASSQTKELFF. CDR3 DNA: TGTGCCAGCAGCCAGACAAAGGAGCTGTTTTTT.

This sequence joins TRBV7-2 and TRBJ1-6; 9 bases are a match to TRBD1. The V gene end was trimmed by 6 bases and the J gene end by 7 bases; junction bases not matched to a gene: 4. The CDR3 totals 14 residues. Germline CDR1 is SGHTA and CDR2 is FQGNSA. The CDR3 sequence: CASRRTGGNSPLHF. In nucleotides, the CDR3 is TGTGCCAGCAGGCGCACAGGGGGCAATTCACCCCTCCACTTT. Complete variable domain (other parts from reference TRBV7-2 and TRBJ1-6): GAGVSQSPSNKVTEKGKDVELRCDPISGHTALYWYRQSLGQGLEFLIYFQGNSAPDKSGLPSDRFSAERTGGSVSTLTIQRTQQEDSAVYLCASRRTGGNSPLHFGNGTRLTVT.

The V and J genes are TRBV20-1 and TRBJ1-6; possibly TRBD1 for D (5 bases). V lost 3 bases to trimming and J lost 9 bases, with 18 bases between them. Germline lookup yields CDR1 DFQATT and CDR2 SNEGSKA (reference sequence). The CDR3 runs 15 residues. The CDR3, as DNA: TGCAGTGCTAGTTCGGCCCTGGGGCTGGTTTCACCCCTCCACTTT. It encodes CSASSALGLVSPLHF.

J is TRBJ1-6 and V is TRBV10-3; D gene ambiguous. The CDR3 length is 14 residues. V was clipped by 3 bases and J by 10 bases, with 13 bases between them. Germline CDR1 ENHRY, CDR2 SYGVKD. This chain's CDR3 is CAISDLPGQSPLHF. In nucleotides, the CDR3 is TGTGCCATCAGTGATCTACCAGGCCAATCACCCCTCCACTTT.